Listed below are T cell receptor beta chains from one sample, sequenced in a study of T cell responses to AZD1222 COVID-19 vaccine. The table came from immunoSEQ multiplex PCR; TCRdb's copy has only in-frame clones and leaves some out. The profile covers 35,000 to 50,000 clones, with around three quarters appearing a single time and about a fifth taken by the ten largest. The sequencing here drew on peripheral blood, taken 28 days after the second dose of the MenACWY control vaccine. These receptors all come from an adult who received the MenACWY meningococcal vaccine as a control. The CDR3 runs from the conserved cysteine through the conserved F or W. A D gene is named only where the DNA matches it firmly. Where a row states a size, it is once, few, many or the class of an expanded clone; other rows omit it.

clone_size | d_call | j_call | v_call | cdr3_aa | cdr3_nt
NA | NA | TRBJ2-5 | TRBV14 | CASSRIQETQYF | TGTGCCAGCAGCCGTATTCAAGAGACCCAGTACTTC
once | TRBD2 | TRBJ2-1 | TRBV3-1/TRBV3-2 | CASSPRGEKQREQFF | TGTGCCAGCAGCCCCCGGGGGGAAAAGCAACGTGAGCAGTTCTTC
NA | TRBD2 | TRBJ2-2 | TRBV18 | CASSSLLWGSGGPTSNTGELFF | TGTGCCAGCTCATCATTGTTGTGGGGCTCGGGGGGACCAACCTCGAACACCGGGGAGCTGTTTTTT
NA | TRBD2 | TRBJ2-3 | TRBV6-4 | CASSLTSGGGATDTQYF | TGTGCCAGCAGCCTAACCTCGGGCGGGGGGGCGACAGATACGCAGTATTTT
NA | NA | TRBJ1-1 | TRBV9 | CASSVGAYTEAFF | TGTGCCAGCAGCGTAGGAGCCTACACTGAAGCTTTCTTT
NA | TRBD1 | TRBJ2-1 | TRBV2 | CASRKQGIGQNEQFF | TGTGCCAGCAGGAAACAGGGGATCGGGCAGAATGAGCAGTTCTTC
once | TRBD1 | TRBJ1-1 | TRBV19 | CASSWDRGNTEAFF | TGTGCCAGTAGTTGGGACAGGGGGAACACTGAAGCTTTCTTT
NA | TRBD2 | TRBJ2-1 | TRBV7-2 | CASSLAGGRTYNEQFF | TGTGCCAGCAGCTTAGCCGGCGGGAGGACCTACAATGAGCAGTTCTTC
NA | TRBD1 | TRBJ2-3 | TRBV28 | CASSFAGQGRDTQYF | TGTGCCAGCAGTTTCGCGGGACAGGGGCGAGATACGCAGTATTTT
NA | NA | TRBJ1-2 | TRBV6-5 | CASSYSPAGDYGYTF | TGTGCCAGCAGTTACTCTCCAGCAGGGGACTATGGCTACACCTTC
NA | NA | TRBJ2-3 | TRBV10-1 | CASSESSPAADTQYF | TGCGCCAGCAGTGAGTCCAGTCCTGCGGCAGATACGCAGTATTTT
NA | TRBD2 | TRBJ2-2 | TRBV27 | CASSTGLAGGPLFF | TGTGCCAGCAGTACGGGACTAGCGGGAGGGCCGTTGTTTTTT
NA | TRBD2 | TRBJ2-1 | TRBV6-4 | CASSEAGGPNEQFF | TGTGCCAGCAGTGAAGCGGGGGGGCCAAATGAGCAGTTCTTC
NA | TRBD2 | TRBJ2-3 | TRBV4-2 | CASSQEGTSGSTDTQYF | TGTGCCAGCAGCCAAGAGGGGACTAGCGGGAGCACAGATACGCAGTATTTT
few | NA | TRBJ1-3 | TRBV11-2 | CASSFIGGHTIYF | TGTGCCAGCAGTTTCATAGGGGGACACACCATATATTTT
NA | TRBD1 | TRBJ1-1 | TRBV28 | CASSPGTGRGNTEAFF | TGTGCCAGCAGTCCAGGGACAGGTAGGGGTAACACTGAAGCTTTCTTT
NA | NA | TRBJ1-5 | TRBV5-8 | CASSLGRGSLMMNQPQHF | TGTGCCAGCAGCTTGGGACGGGGGTCCCTAATGATGAATCAGCCCCAGCATTTT
few | TRBD2 | TRBJ2-7 | TRBV4-2 | CASSQLLAEGYEQYF | TGTGCCAGCAGCCAGCTCCTAGCGGAGGGCTACGAGCAGTACTTC
NA | NA | TRBJ1-2 | TRBV12-5 | CASGLVTPGANYGYTF | TGTGCTAGTGGTTTGGTCACCCCAGGGGCTAACTATGGCTACACCTTC
NA | TRBD1 | TRBJ1-2 | TRBV5-5 | CASSLGQGDYGYTF | TGTGCCAGCAGCTTAGGACAGGGAGACTATGGCTACACCTTC
NA | NA | TRBJ1-3 | TRBV4-1 | CASSQVVLSGNTIYF | TGCGCCAGCAGCCAAGTGGTCCTCTCTGGAAACACCATATATTTT
once | TRBD1 | TRBJ1-1 | TRBV6-5 | CASRDRAFTEAFF | TGTGCCAGCAGAGACAGGGCCTTCACTGAAGCTTTCTTT
NA | NA | TRBJ2-2 | TRBV7-8 | CASSLARPAGELFF | TGTGCCAGCAGTTTAGCCCGCCCGGCCGGGGAGCTGTTTTTT
NA | NA | TRBJ2-7 | TRBV14 | CASSQGAGRGYEQYF | TGTGCCAGCAGCCAAGGGGCAGGCAGGGGATACGAGCAGTACTTC
NA | TRBD2 | TRBJ2-7 | TRBV3-1/TRBV3-2 | CASSQEGTSGSYEQYF | TGTGCCAGCAGCCAAGAAGGGACTAGCGGCTCCTACGAGCAGTACTTC
NA | TRBD2 | TRBJ2-2 | TRBV11-3 | CASSFRLAGVGGELFF | TGTGCCAGCAGCTTCCGACTAGCGGGAGTGGGCGGGGAGCTGTTTTTT
NA | NA | TRBJ2-1 | TRBV2 | CASSEQTTKGNEQFF | TGTGCCAGCAGTGAACAGACAACGAAGGGAAATGAGCAGTTCTTC
NA | NA | TRBJ2-5 | TRBV6-1 | CASSLGGSKETQYF | TGTGCCAGCAGTCTCGGGGGTAGTAAAGAGACCCAGTACTTC
once | NA | TRBJ1-1 | TRBV12-3/TRBV12-4 | CASSPTLNTEAFF | TGTGCCAGCAGTCCTACCCTGAACACTGAAGCTTTCTTT
NA | TRBD1 | TRBJ2-1 | TRBV5-1 | CASSRDRVSYNEQFF | TGCGCCAGCAGCCGCGACAGGGTATCCTACAATGAGCAGTTCTTC
NA | TRBD1 | TRBJ2-7 | TRBV5-1 | CASSRSTGVYEQYF | TGCGCCAGCAGCAGATCGACAGGGGTCTACGAGCAGTACTTC
NA | TRBD2 | TRBJ2-3 | TRBV30 | CAWSSLGLAATQYF | TGTGCCTGGAGTTCCCTGGGACTAGCGGCAACGCAGTATTTT
NA | NA | TRBJ2-5 | TRBV19 | CASSIGGVGETQYF | TGTGCCAGTAGTATAGGAGGGGTGGGAGAGACCCAGTACTTC
once | NA | TRBJ1-3 | TRBV15 | CATSRALDGAGNTIYF | TGTGCCACCAGCAGAGCCCTCGATGGGGCTGGAAACACCATATATTTT
NA | NA | TRBJ2-5 | TRBV7-2 | CASSLGYQETQYF | TGTGCCAGCAGCTTAGGCTACCAAGAGACCCAGTACTTC
few | TRBD2 | TRBJ2-2 | TRBV5-1 | CASSLASGGYTGELFF | TGCGCCAGCAGCTTGGCTTCGGGGGGGTACACCGGGGAGCTGTTTTTT
few | NA | TRBJ1-1 | TRBV21-1 | CASSNLRARDTEAFF | TGTGCCAGCAGCAATCTACGGGCGCGGGACACTGAAGCTTTCTTT
NA | TRBD1 | TRBJ1-1 | TRBV9 | CASSVATGGPNTEAFF | TGTGCCAGCAGCGTAGCTACAGGGGGCCCGAACACTGAAGCTTTCTTT
NA | TRBD1 | TRBJ1-2 | TRBV5-1 | CASSLEFRGGYGYTF | TGCGCCAGCAGCTTGGAGTTCAGGGGGGGATATGGCTACACCTTC
once | TRBD2 | TRBJ2-1 | TRBV7-2 | CASSLLAGGYEQFF | TGTGCCAGCAGCCTACTAGCGGGAGGCTATGAGCAGTTCTTC
NA | NA | TRBJ1-4 | TRBV12-5 | CASGLVRGGPEVKLFF | TGTGCTAGTGGTTTGGTAAGGGGAGGGCCTGAGGTAAAACTGTTTTTT
NA | NA | TRBJ1-1 | TRBV5-1 | CALPTHHRNTEAFF | TGCGCCCTCCCAACCCACCACAGGAACACTGAAGCTTTCTTT
NA | TRBD1 | TRBJ2-3 | TRBV12-5 | CASGLVGDSAATGLGGDTQYF | TGTGCTAGTGGTTTGGTAGGTGACTCCGCAGCGACAGGGCTTGGGGGCGATACGCAGTATTTT
NA | NA | TRBJ1-5 | TRBV30 | CAWRGDRGQPQHF | TGTGCCTGGAGAGGGGACCGAGGTCAGCCCCAGCATTTT
NA | TRBD1 | TRBJ1-3 | TRBV6-5 | CASSYRQGGGNTIYF | TGTGCCAGCAGTTACAGGCAGGGGGGAGGAAACACCATATATTTT
few | TRBD1 | TRBJ2-1 | TRBV4-1 | CASSQMDRGGGNEQFF | TGCGCCAGCAGCCAGATGGACAGGGGAGGAGGCAATGAGCAGTTCTTC
NA | TRBD1 | TRBJ2-5 | TRBV5-8 | CASSLTGPRETQYF | TGTGCCAGCAGCCTGACAGGGCCGAGGGAGACCCAGTACTTC
NA | NA | TRBJ1-2 | TRBV2 | CASTGRGQNYGYTF | TGTGCCAGCACCGGACGGGGGCAGAACTATGGCTACACCTTC
NA | NA | TRBJ1-2 | TRBV28 | CASSLVMRARGYTF | TGTGCCAGCAGTTTGGTTATGAGGGCAAGAGGCTACACCTTC
few | TRBD2 | TRBJ2-1 | TRBV6-4 | CASSDSSGGANEQFF | TGTGCCAGCAGTGACTCTAGCGGGGGGGCCAATGAGCAGTTCTTC
NA | TRBD2 | TRBJ2-3 | TRBV10-2 | CASSLGTSGIKPDTQYF | TGCGCCAGCAGCCTAGGGACTAGCGGGATAAAGCCAGATACGCAGTATTTT
NA | NA | TRBJ2-5 | TRBV5-1 | CATNKGVAQETQYF | TGCGCCACAAATAAGGGGGTAGCCCAAGAGACCCAGTACTTC